Detailed here is one T cell receptor (beta chain). Method: immunoSEQ multiplex PCR; TCRdb's copy keeps in-frame clones and lacks some. The sample has about 98,000 clones, around 72% seen once. This CDR3 has 14 residues. Trimming took off 3 bases at V and 3 bases at J, with 9 bases between the two ends. Germline CDR1 MNHNS, CDR2 SASEGT. The entry originates in a study of blood T cell repertoires in COVID-19. The sample consisted of peripheral blood. The chain has TRBV6-1 and TRBJ1-5; a possible D gene is TRBD1 (6 bases). The origin of this receptor is a man in his 70s with acute or convalescent COVID-19. CDR3 residues: CASSETGLNQPQHF. The CDR3 DNA follows: TGTGCCAGCAGTGAGACAGGACTCAATCAGCCCCAGCATTTT.